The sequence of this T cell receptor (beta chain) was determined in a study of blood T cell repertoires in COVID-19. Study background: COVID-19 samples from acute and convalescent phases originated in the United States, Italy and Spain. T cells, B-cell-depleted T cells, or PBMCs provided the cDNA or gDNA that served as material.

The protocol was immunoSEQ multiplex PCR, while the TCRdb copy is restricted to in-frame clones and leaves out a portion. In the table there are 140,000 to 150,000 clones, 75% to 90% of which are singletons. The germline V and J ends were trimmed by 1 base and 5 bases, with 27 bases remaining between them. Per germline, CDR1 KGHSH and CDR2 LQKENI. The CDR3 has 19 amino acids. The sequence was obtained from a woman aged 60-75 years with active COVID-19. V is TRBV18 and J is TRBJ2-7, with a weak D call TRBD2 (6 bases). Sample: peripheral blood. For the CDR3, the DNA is TGTGCCAGCTCACCACGGAATTGGGGGAAAGACTGGCCGGGGGACGAGCAGTACTTC. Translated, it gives CASSPRNWGKDWPGDEQYF.